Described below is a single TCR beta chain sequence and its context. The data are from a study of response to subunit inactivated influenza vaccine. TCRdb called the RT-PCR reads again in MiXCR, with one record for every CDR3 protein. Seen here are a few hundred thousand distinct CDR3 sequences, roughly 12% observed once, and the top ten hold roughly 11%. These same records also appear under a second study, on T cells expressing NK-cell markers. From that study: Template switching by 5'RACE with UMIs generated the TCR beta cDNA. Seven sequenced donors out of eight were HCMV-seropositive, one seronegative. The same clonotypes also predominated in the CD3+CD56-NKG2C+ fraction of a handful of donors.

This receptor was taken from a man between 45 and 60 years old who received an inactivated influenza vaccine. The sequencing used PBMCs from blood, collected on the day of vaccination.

The CDR3 sequence is CASSLLFAGLLGGETQYF. In DNA, the CDR3 is TGTGCCAGCAGCTTATTGTTTGCCGGACTATTGGGGGGGGAGACCCAGTACTTC. The rearrangement links TRBV11-2 to TRBJ2-5; 7 bases fit TRBD2. Germline V lookup: CDR1 SGHAT, CDR2 FQNNGV. The CDR3 is made up of 18 amino acids. V was pared by 2 bases and J by 5 bases, with 17 bases of the junction left unmatched.